Presented here are 13 T cell receptor beta chains from one specimen sequenced in a study of CD8+CD57+ T cells in acquired aplastic anemia. TCR beta VDJ and CDR3 profiling used genomic DNA as template. TCRdb re-called the reads with MiXCR, one entry per CDR3 protein. Of about 190,000 distinct CDR3 sequences detected, approximately 49% appear once; the ten largest clones hold about 17%. Sequenced input: sorted CD4+, CD8+, or CD8+CD57+ T cells (not recorded which) from PBMCs. The receptor set was obtained from a human donor in good health, serving as a control.

This clonotype was seen ten or more times. The genes are TRBV6-1 and TRBJ1-1; D is ambiguous. Trimming took off 3 bases at V and 1 base at J, with 12 bases between the two ends. CDR3 size: 15 residues. Germline assignment: CDR1 MNHNS and CDR2 SASEGT. CDR3 DNA sequence: TGTGCCAGCAGTGACAGGACGACCGGGAACACTGAAGCTTTCTTT. This encodes CASSDRTTGNTEAFF.

This clonotype appeared a few times. This sequence joins TRBV20-1 and TRBJ2-7; 11 bases map to TRBD1. There are 16 residues in the CDR3. Germline CDR1 DFQATT, CDR2 SNEGSKA (reference sequence). The junction had 15 bases not matched to a gene; V was cut back by 5 bases and J by 6 bases. This CDR3 is CSAYSGQGDPLSEQYF. The CDR3 DNA follows: TGCAGTGCTTACTCGGGACAGGGGGACCCCCTATCCGAGCAGTACTTC.

This clonotype was seen repeatedly, ten times or more. The J gene is TRBJ2-6, the V gene TRBV7-2; perhaps TRBD1 as D (6 bases). The V gene lost 3 bases and the J gene lost 0 bases, with 15 bases spanning the gap. CDR1 SGHTA and CDR2 FQGNSA come from the germline V gene. The CDR3 sequence is 18 residues long. CDR3 sequence (DNA): TGTGCCAGCAGCTTCCTGGGGACAAGGACCTCTGGGGCCAACGTCCTGACTTTC. Amino acid sequence: CASSFLGTRTSGANVLTF.

On this clonotype: Germline is not matched at one junction end, which may reflect a read error. The chain is built from TRBV19 and TRBJ1-6, with a possible D match to TRBD1 (6 bases). The CDR3 is 12 residues long. Germline lookup yields CDR1 LNHDA and CDR2 SQIVND (reference sequence). The CDR3 loop reads CASAGDGGQSNF. The CDR3 DNA is TGTGCCAGTGCAGGGGATGGAGGACAGTCTAATTTT.

The chain employs TRBV10-3 and TRBJ1-1, with D tentatively TRBD1 (6 bases). The V end lost 7 bases, the J end lost 1 base, and 10 bases lay between the germline ends. The germline V gene encodes CDR1 ENHRY and CDR2 SYGVKD. The CDR3 covers 13 residues. DNA for the CDR3: TGTGCCATCACTCCGACAGGGAACACTGAAGCTTTCTTT. Its translation is CAITPTGNTEAFF.

This clonotype was detected ten times or more. The J gene is TRBJ1-3, the V gene TRBV28, with D perhaps matching TRBD1 (5 bases). The CDR3 is made up of 15 amino acids. The ends were cut back, 2 bases at V and 4 bases at J, with 12 bases in the middle. The germline V gene has CDR1 MDHEN and CDR2 SYDVKM. CDR3 residues: CASSLMQGTGNTIYF. CDR3 DNA sequence: TGTGCCAGCAGTTTAATGCAGGGTACAGGAAACACCATATATTTT.

This clonotype was found many times. The chain has TRBV12-3 or TRBV12-4 and TRBJ1-3, with 8 bases fitting TRBD1. This CDR3 is built from 16 residues. Trimming at V came to 4 bases and at J to 2 bases, leaving 7 bases not matched to a gene. CDR3 nucleotides: TGTGCCAGCAGTTACAAGACGACAGGGGCTGGAAACACCATATATTTT. This encodes CASSYKTTGAGNTIYF.

J is TRBJ1-2 and V is TRBV10-3; D possibly corresponds to TRBD1 (5 bases). The ends were cut back, 0 bases at V and 7 bases at J, with 12 bases in the middle. The CDR3 loop spans 14 amino acids. CDR1 is ENHRY, CDR2 SYGVKD, per germline. This CDR3 is CAISESAGGGGYTF. CDR3 in DNA: TGTGCCATCAGTGAGTCTGCGGGCGGGGGTGGCTACACCTTC.

Comment on this clonotype: One junction end disagrees with the germline gene, perhaps due to a read error. The rearrangement links TRBV2 to TRBJ1-1; TRBD1 matches at 8 bases. The germline V gene encodes CDR1 SNHLY and CDR2 FYNNEI. The CDR3 sequence is 13 residues long. The CDR3 DNA reads as TGTGCCAGCAGAACAGGGGGGGACACTGGAGCTTTCTTT. As protein: CASRTGGDTGAFF.

V usage is TRBV19 and J usage is TRBJ1-2; 8 positions match TRBD1. After removal of 4 bases from V and 3 bases from J, the junction contained 1 base not matched to a gene. The CDR3 is 13 residues long. Germline CDR1 LNHDA, CDR2 SQIVND (reference sequence). CDR3 nucleotides: TGTGCCAGTAGTACGGACAGGGACTATGGCTACACCTTC. It is translated as CASSTDRDYGYTF.

About this clonotype itself: One end of the junction does not line up with germline, which may come from a read error. The J gene is TRBJ1-2, the V gene TRBV10-2; 10 bases are a match to TRBD1. The germline CDR1 and CDR2 sequences are WSHSY and SAAADI. The CDR3 sequence is 14 residues long. The CDR3 sequence: CASNAGTGDYGYAF. In DNA, the CDR3 is TGCGCCAGCAACGCCGGGACAGGGGACTATGGCTACGCCTTC.

The chain has TRBV20-1 and TRBJ1-5, with TRBD1 identical over 8 bases. Germline lookup yields CDR1 DFQATT and CDR2 SNEGSKA (reference sequence). V lost 0 bases, J lost 4 bases, and 11 bases stayed unmatched. This CDR3 is built from 17 residues. CDR3 in amino acids: CSARDLHGTGTNQPQHF. CDR3 DNA sequence: TGCAGTGCTAGAGATCTACACGGGACAGGCACTAATCAGCCCCAGCATTTT.

The gene calls are TRBV9 and TRBJ1-1; 8 bases agree with TRBD1. Trimming removed 1 base from V and 3 bases from J; junction bases left unmatched: 2. CDR1 and CDR2 (germline): SGDLS, YYNGEE. The CDR3 is 14 residues long. The chain's CDR3 is CASSVQGADTEAFF. The CDR3 DNA sequence: TGTGCCAGCAGCGTACAGGGGGCCGACACTGAAGCTTTCTTT.